One and the same sample provided the 32 T cell receptor beta chains below, sequenced in a study of blood T cell repertoires in COVID-19. Produced via immunoSEQ multiplex PCR; TCRdb's table is partial and in-frame only. The data hold around 100,000 clones, with over 80% observed a single time. The material sequenced was peripheral blood. The receptors stem from a man aged 45 to 65 with acute or convalescent COVID-19.

The rearrangement joins TRBV12-5 to TRBJ2-1; D gene uncertain. This CDR3 comprises 16 residues. Trimming removed 7 bases at V and 2 bases at J, with 18 bases between. Germline assignment: CDR1 LGHNT and CDR2 FRNRAP. The CDR3 DNA is TGTGCTAGTGCCCCCGTGCGTGGCGGAACCTACAATGAGCAGTTCTTC. It encodes CASAPVRGGTYNEQFF. The full variable domain, its missing parts supplied by reference TRBV12-5 and TRBJ2-1, is DARVTQTPRHKVTEMGQEVTMRCQPILGHNTVFWYRQTMMQGLELLAYFRNRAPLDDSGMPKDRFSAEMPDATLATLKIQPSEPRDSAVYFCASAPVRGGTYNEQFFGPGTRLTVL.

This rearrangement joins TRBV19 to TRBJ2-1, with 9 positions matching TRBD1. Trimming took 8 bases from V and 6 from J; bases not matched to a gene: 5. The V gene's germline CDR1 is LNHDA and CDR2 SQIVND (reference sequence). The CDR3 contains 13 residues. The CDR3 loop reads CASGTGTINEQFF. DNA of the CDR3: TGTGCCAGTGGGACAGGGACGATCAATGAGCAGTTCTTC. The full variable domain, completed using reference TRBV19 and TRBJ2-1, is DGGITQSPKYLFRKEGQNVTLSCEQNLNHDAMYWYRQDPGQGLRLIYYSQIVNDFQKGDIAEGYSVSREKKESFPLTVTSAQKNPTAFYLCASGTGTINEQFFGPGTRLTVL.

The V call is TRBV30, the J call TRBJ1-5; 8 bases fit TRBD1. V dropped 2 bases and J dropped 7; count of bases not matched to a gene: 10. The CDR3 is 15 amino acids. Per the germline V gene, CDR1 is GTSNPN and CDR2 is SVGIG (reference sequence). The CDR3 DNA reads as TGTGCCTGGAGTAACCCAGGACAGGGACAACAGCCCCAGCATTTT. This encodes CAWSNPGQGQQPQHF.

The V and J genes are TRBV27 and TRBJ2-5, with D unresolved. Germline V gives CDR1 MNHEY, CDR2 SMNVEV (reference sequence). This CDR3 is built from 14 residues. V was clipped by 3 bases and J by 4 bases, with 12 bases between them. The CDR3 sequence: CASSLFGVGETQYF. The DNA for the CDR3 is TGTGCCAGCAGTTTGTTCGGAGTTGGAGAGACCCAGTACTTC.

A few counts support this clone. The chain combines TRBV5-1 with TRBJ2-3; D perhaps matches TRBD2 (5 bases). Germline V gene sequence: CDR1 SGHRS, CDR2 YFSETQ. The CDR3 has 15 residues. V dropped 0 bases and J dropped 1 base, with 9 bases sitting between them. CDR3 sequence reads: CASSLDGMGTDTQYF. The CDR3 bases are TGCGCCAGCAGCTTGGACGGGATGGGCACAGATACGCAGTATTTT.

Sample share makes this clone medium-sized (0.01 to 0.1%). The chain employs TRBV9 and TRBJ2-2, with 14 bases aligning to TRBD2. V shed 3 bases, J shed 6 bases, and the junction held 4 bases outside the gene matches. The CDR3 totals 16 residues. Per the germline V gene, CDR1 is SGDLS and CDR2 is YYNGEE. The CDR3 reads CASSAGLAGAAGELFF. CDR3 coding DNA: TGTGCCAGCAGCGCGGGACTAGCGGGAGCCGCCGGGGAGCTGTTTTTT.

This clone appeared once. This chain connects TRBV9 to TRBJ2-3, with TRBD1 as a possible D gene (5 bases). The germline V and J ends were trimmed by 0 bases and 6 bases, with 8 bases remaining between them. The CDR3 is 13 residues long. Germline loops: CDR1 SGDLS, CDR2 YYNGEE. CDR3 loop: CASSVASGDTQYF. For the CDR3, the DNA is TGTGCCAGCAGCGTAGCCTCAGGGGATACGCAGTATTTT.

This clone has just a few counts. The DNA for the CDR3 is TGTGCCAGCAGCTTCAGGGTGCAGGGGGAGACCCAGTACTTC. Its translation is CASSFRVQGETQYF. V gene TRBV28 combines with J gene TRBJ2-5, with D possibly being TRBD1 (6 bases). Germline lookup yields CDR1 MDHEN and CDR2 SYDVKM. The CDR3 spans 14 residues. Trimming took 6 bases from V and 5 from J, leaving 16 bases between them. Combining the CDR3 with reference TRBV28 and TRBJ2-5 gives the whole variable domain DVKVTQSSRYLVKRTGEKVFLECVQDMDHENMFWYRQDPGLGLRLIYFSYDVKMKEKGDIPEGYSVSREKKERFSLILESASTNQTSMYLCASSFRVQGETQYFGPGTRLLVL.

This clone has more than one count but fewer than ten. The rearrangement joins TRBV4-2 to TRBJ2-7, with 14 bases fitting TRBD2. V gave up 5 bases and J gave up 7 bases; unmatched junction bases: 10. This CDR3 contains 16 residues. Germline-derived CDR1 and CDR2 are LGHNA and YNFKEQ. CDR3 protein: CASSDPGTSGSEEQYF. CDR3 coding DNA: TGTGCCAGCAGCGACCCCGGGACTAGCGGGAGCGAGGAGCAGTACTTC.

This sequence joins TRBV28 and TRBJ2-1, with D unclear. The V gene's germline CDR1 is MDHEN and CDR2 SYDVKM. V was cut by 2 bases and J by 2 bases, with 10 bases left in between. There are 15 residues in the CDR3. The CDR3 DNA reads as TGTGCCAGCAGTTTAACCGTGGCAGCCTACAATGAGCAGTTCTTC. Translation gives CASSLTVAAYNEQFF.

The gene calls are TRBV19 and TRBJ2-1; 7 bases match TRBD1. The CDR3 covers 14 residues. CDR1 LNHDA and CDR2 SQIVND come from the germline V gene (reference sequence). The ends lost 4 bases at V and 4 bases at J; junction bases unmatched: 4. The CDR3 DNA sequence: TGTGCCAGTAGTACCCGGGACAGATACAATGAGCAGTTCTTC. The encoded protein is CASSTRDRYNEQFF.

In this sample, this clone turned up a few times. The V gene is TRBV3-1 (or the pseudogene TRBV3-2), the J gene TRBJ2-5; 8 bases fit TRBD2. This CDR3 contains 15 residues. V dropped 0 bases and J dropped 4; count of bases not matched to a gene: 4. In germline, CDR1 is LGHDT, CDR2 YNNKEL (reference sequence). CDR3 loop: CASSQDGLAGETQYF. The CDR3 DNA reads as TGTGCCAGCAGCCAAGACGGGCTAGCGGGAGAGACCCAGTACTTC.

In this sample, this clone turned up once. The rearrangement links TRBV7-2 to TRBJ1-5; D uncertain. Trimming stripped 5 bases from V and 0 bases from J, with 11 bases between. Germline V gene lookup returns CDR1 SGHTA and CDR2 FQGNSA. The CDR3 covers 15 residues. CDR3 residues: CASSTSGSSNQPQHF. CDR3 bases: TGTGCCAGCAGCACATCCGGGAGTAGCAATCAGCCCCAGCATTTT.

V usage is TRBV2 and J usage is TRBJ1-6; D gene uncertain. Germline-derived CDR1 and CDR2 are SNHLY and FYNNEI. This CDR3 region has 16 residues. V was pared by 1 base and J by 7 bases, with 14 bases between. In DNA form, the CDR3 reads TGTGCCAGCAGTGAAGGTTTTACTGAACCAAATTCACCCCTCCACTTT. It yields the protein CASSEGFTEPNSPLHF.

This clone showed up just a few times. The CDR3 DNA reads as TGTGCCAGCAGTTACTCGTTGGACAGTGATAACGAGCAGTACTTC. Translation gives CASSYSLDSDNEQYF. J is TRBJ2-7 and V is TRBV6-5; D is possibly TRBD1 (6 bases). The germline gives CDR1 MNHEY, CDR2 SVGAGI. V was trimmed by 0 bases and J by 5 bases, leaving 14 bases between them. The length of the CDR3 is 15 residues.

This clone was picked up one time. The rearrangement uses TRBV5-1 and TRBJ2-2; 11 bases fit TRBD1. V dropped 5 bases and J dropped 6; count of bases not matched to a gene: 6. Germline lookup yields CDR1 SGHRS and CDR2 YFSETQ. The CDR3 is 15 amino acids. In nucleotides, the CDR3 is TGCGCCAGCAGGCCGGGACAGGGGGTTGCCGGGGAGCTGTTTTTT. Amino acid sequence: CASRPGQGVAGELFF. The entire variable domain, with the rest obtained from reference TRBV5-1 and TRBJ2-2, is as follows: KAGVTQTPRYLIKTRGQQVTLSCSPISGHRSVSWYQQTPGQGLQFLFEYFSETQRNKGNFPGRFSGRQFSNSRSEMNVSTLELGDSALYLCASRPGQGVAGELFFGEGSRLTVL.

V and J are TRBV2 and TRBJ2-3; 7 bases align to TRBD1. CDR1 is SNHLY, CDR2 FYNNEI, per germline. The CDR3 contains 14 residues. V trimming: 5 bases; J trimming: 5 bases; junction bases outside the gene matches: 7. The CDR3: CASSPSRGRDTQYF. The DNA for the CDR3 is TGTGCCAGCAGTCCTAGTAGGGGGCGAGATACGCAGTATTTT.

This clone was detected only once. This sequence joins TRBV4-2 and TRBJ2-7, with 9 bases identical to TRBD1. The CDR3 runs 15 residues. Germline CDR1 is LGHNA and CDR2 is YNFKEQ. V lost 6 bases, J lost 5 bases, and 11 bases stayed unmatched. CDR3 protein: CASSKPGTGWNEQYF. CDR3 DNA: TGTGCCAGCAGTAAGCCCGGGACAGGGTGGAACGAGCAGTACTTC.

V and J are TRBV7-9 and TRBJ1-5; a weak D match, TRBD1 (6 bases). Germline V gives CDR1 SEHNR, CDR2 FQNEAQ (reference sequence). There are 14 residues in the CDR3. Trimming took 5 bases from V and 11 from J, leaving 19 bases between them. In nucleotides, the CDR3 is TGTGCCAGCAGCGCACAGGTGCCAGGGGCGACCCAGCATTTT. The encoded protein is CASSAQVPGATQHF.

The rearrangement links TRBV11-2 to TRBJ2-5, with a weak D call TRBD2 (6 bases). V gave up 2 bases and J gave up 4 bases, with 14 bases separating them. The CDR3 extends over 15 amino acids. In germline, CDR1 is SGHAT, CDR2 FQNNGV. The CDR3 is CASSLKAGPRETQYF. CDR3 nucleotides: TGTGCCAGCAGCTTAAAGGCGGGACCCCGAGAGACCCAGTACTTC.

The chain uses TRBV28 and TRBJ1-2; D call uncertain. The germline gives CDR1 MDHEN, CDR2 SYDVKM. V shed 5 bases and J shed 4 bases, with 11 bases lying between them. The CDR3 sequence is 13 residues long. The CDR3 loop is CASSPPGSYGYTF. CDR3 nucleotide sequence: TGTGCCAGCAGTCCCCCAGGCAGCTATGGCTACACCTTC.

This clone was observed a handful of times. This CDR3 is also generated by other DNA sequences in the sample. This chain uses TRBV2 with TRBJ2-7; D is unclear. Germline CDR1 and CDR2: SNHLY and FYNNEI. V was cut by 4 bases and J by 4 bases, with 5 bases left in between. The CDR3 totals 11 residues. CDR3 sequence (DNA): TGTGCCAGCAGTGCCGGTTACGAGCAGTACTTC. This gives the protein CASSAGYEQYF.

CDR3 coding DNA: TGTGCCAGCAGCCAGTTAAGGACAGGGCGGACCGGGGAGCTGTTTTTT. This encodes CASSQLRTGRTGELFF. This chain uses TRBV3-1 (or the pseudogene TRBV3-2) with TRBJ2-2; 8 positions match TRBD1. Germline CDR1 reads LGHDT; CDR2 reads YNNKEL (reference sequence). J lost 5 bases, V lost 3 bases, and 8 bases had no gene match. The CDR3 totals 16 residues.

V usage is TRBV5-1 and J usage is TRBJ2-6, with 7 bases aligning to TRBD1. This CDR3 has 19 amino acids. Looked up from germline, CDR1 is SGHRS and CDR2 is YFSETQ. J gave up 1 base and V 1 base, and 11 bases lay outside the gene matches. CDR3 sequence reads: CASSLTFVTGISGANVLTF. CDR3 nucleotide sequence: TGCGCCAGCAGCTTGACCTTCGTGACAGGGATATCTGGGGCCAACGTCCTGACTTTC.

The chain links TRBV18 to TRBJ2-1, with D possibly matching TRBD2 (5 bases). V was cut by 0 bases and J by 7 bases, with 7 bases left in between. The CDR3 spans 13 residues. Germline CDR1 reads KGHSH; CDR2 reads LQKENI. This CDR3 is CASSPPLANEQFF. The CDR3 nucleotides are TGTGCCAGCTCACCACCGCTAGCAAATGAGCAGTTCTTC.

V gene TRBV18 combines with J gene TRBJ1-2; D possibly corresponds to TRBD1 (5 bases). Germline V gene data show CDR1 as KGHSH and CDR2 as LQKENI. The CDR3 covers 14 residues. V gave up 6 bases and J gave up 2 bases, with 13 bases separating them. CDR3 loop: CASSSGGTNYGYTF. The DNA for the CDR3 is TGTGCCAGCTCTTCGGGGGGGACGAACTATGGCTACACCTTC.

The chain has TRBV12-5 and TRBJ2-1; 7 bases map to TRBD1. The CDR3 totals 14 residues. Losses at the gene ends were 4 bases for V and 4 bases for J; bases not matched to a gene: 4. Looked up from germline, CDR1 is LGHNT and CDR2 is FRNRAP. CDR3 sequence: CASGSDRRYNEQFF. DNA for the CDR3: TGTGCTAGTGGTTCGGACAGGCGATACAATGAGCAGTTCTTC.

This chain uses TRBV11-2 with TRBJ2-1, with 8 bases identical to TRBD2. The germline CDR1 and CDR2 sequences are SGHAT and FQNNGV. This CDR3 is built from 13 residues. V lost 4 bases to trimming and J lost 5 bases; unmatched junction nucleotides: 1. The CDR3 DNA reads as TGTGCCAGCAGCTCGGGGGGGGACAATGAGCAGTTCTTC. Protein sequence: CASSSGGDNEQFF. Full variable domain (remainder filled in from reference TRBV11-2 and TRBJ2-1): EAGVAQSPRYKIIEKRQSVAFWCNPISGHATLYWYQQILGQGPKLLIQFQNNGVVDDSQLPKDRFSAERLKGVDSTLKIQPAKLEDSAVYLCASSSGGDNEQFFGPGTRLTVL.

The chain is built from TRBV11-2 and TRBJ2-7; TRBD2 matches at 8 bases. CDR1 SGHAT and CDR2 FQNNGV come from the germline V gene. V lost 2 bases to trimming and J lost 2 bases; unmatched junction nucleotides: 11. This CDR3 is built from 17 residues. CDR3 protein: CASSLISFSGATYEQYF. In DNA, the CDR3 is TGTGCCAGCAGCTTAATATCGTTTAGCGGGGCAACCTACGAGCAGTACTTC. The full variable domain, completed using reference TRBV11-2 and TRBJ2-7, is EAGVAQSPRYKIIEKRQSVAFWCNPISGHATLYWYQQILGQGPKLLIQFQNNGVVDDSQLPKDRFSAERLKGVDSTLKIQPAKLEDSAVYLCASSLISFSGATYEQYFGPGTRLTVT.

The genes are TRBV11-2 and TRBJ1-2; D unresolved. Germline CDR1 reads SGHAT; CDR2 reads FQNNGV. The CDR3 covers 15 residues. V lost 4 bases and J lost 0, with 12 bases in between. This CDR3 is CASSSSVRANYGYTF. As DNA, the CDR3 is TGTGCCAGCAGCTCGTCTGTACGGGCTAACTATGGCTACACCTTC.

This clone has a count of ten or more. The chain links TRBV6-5 to TRBJ2-2; tentative D call: TRBD2 (6 bases). The CDR3 loop spans 15 amino acids. The germline V gene has CDR1 MNHEY and CDR2 SVGAGI. Trimming shortened V by 8 bases and J by 1 base, and 14 bases separated the two germline ends. The CDR3 DNA follows: TGTGCCAGCCGACGGGACTTCCTGAACACCGGGGAGCTGTTTTTT. Translated, it gives CASRRDFLNTGELFF.

The chain links TRBV5-1 to TRBJ2-3, with D hard to call. The CDR3 loop spans 15 amino acids. The V gene lost 0 bases and the J gene lost 0 bases, with 8 bases spanning the gap. Germline CDR1 reads SGHRS; CDR2 reads YFSETQ. CDR3 in DNA: TGCGCCAGCAGCTTGGTTGGTCAGAGCACAGATACGCAGTATTTT. This translates into CASSLVGQSTDTQYF.